Below, one TCR beta chain is given with its context. The antigen this receptor binds is unknown. Base qualities are not at hand, and no much larger clone is one base apart. TCRbeta CDR3 regions were amplified from genomic DNA using the immunoSEQ Assay, a bias-controlled multiplex PCR. On the authors' methods: The number of nucleated cells in each sample was estimated by amplification of reference gene primers within the assay. To quantify the absolute abundance of each unique TCRbeta CDR3 rearrangement, sequence reads were collapsed and filtered. Productive Simpson clonality was computed per sample as the square root of Simpson's diversity index over productive rearrangements. This immuneACCESS table, as held by TCRdb, lists in-frame sequences with V and J called but not all clones. Of the missing ones, under half trace to an unresolved V gene in checked studies; the others have no known cause. The V and J calls and clone size come from that table; D and trimming were worked out from the DNA. The sample table shows about 170,000 clones, and 84% are seen once. Approximately 16% of the sample is held by the ten biggest clonotypes.

Enrolling through a virtual design, the prospective study's participants ranged in age from about 18 to 89 years and lived across roughly 24 United States geographic areas. To assign participants to cohorts, the prospective study relied on clinical history that participants themselves reported in a screening survey and a study questionnaire. Recovered participants in ImmuneRACE Cohort 3 were defined by two consecutive negative NP/OP PCR tests, clearance by a healthcare professional, or resolution of symptoms. Mobile phlebotomists in the prospective study collected whole blood, serum and a nasopharyngeal or oropharyngeal swab from every participant. Participants in the prospective study had the option to provide additional blood draws and questionnaires over an approximately 2-month period. Prospective study blood samples were shipped either frozen or at room temperature before DNA extraction. The data stem from a study of blood T cell repertoires in COVID-19 (dated by TCRdb to the early 2020s). Describing the broader study: Samples from collaborators originated in the United States, Italy and Spain and spanned both the acute and convalescent phases of COVID-19. The material from the prospective study consisted of cDNA or gDNA derived from T cells, B-cell-depleted T cells, or PBMCs. The dataset comprised deeply sampled blood TCRbeta repertoires from subjects exposed to, actively infected with, or recovered from COVID-19. The repertoires were released in a freely available public database meant as a resource for research on the immune response to SARS-CoV-2. The samples were drawn from the first 160 participants of the ongoing ImmuneRACE study and from 950 to 1,500 subjects provided by 6 global collaborators. Nearly every sample came with metadata listing a de-identified subject ID, COVID-19 status, age in years and sex. Where available, HLA class I and class II types were obtained from metadata supplied by the sample provider rather than from assay-based typing.

From the cysteine through the phenylalanine, the CDR3 covers 14 amino acids. The retained sequence is limited to the CDR3, 42 bases, with the frame set at the first base. CDR1 and CDR2, per the germline V gene, are SGHRS and YFSETQ. V and J lose 4 bases and 7 bases, and a span of 15 bases separates them. What the work shows at the level of the full study, not this receptor alone: How much clinical and demographic metadata was included differed by source and by participant, and the metadata was provided uncurated.

The chain is encoded by TRBV5-1 joined to TRBJ2-1, and perhaps TRBD2 as D gene, on 5 matching bases. This clonotype was obtained from a man aged 45 to 65 who had recovered from COVID-19. The sample was PBMCs or T cells enriched from blood (not recorded which). Read as DNA, the sequence is TGCGCCAGCAGCGGGAACCTACTAGGAAATGAGCAGTTCTTC. Its protein reads: CASSGNLLGNEQFF.